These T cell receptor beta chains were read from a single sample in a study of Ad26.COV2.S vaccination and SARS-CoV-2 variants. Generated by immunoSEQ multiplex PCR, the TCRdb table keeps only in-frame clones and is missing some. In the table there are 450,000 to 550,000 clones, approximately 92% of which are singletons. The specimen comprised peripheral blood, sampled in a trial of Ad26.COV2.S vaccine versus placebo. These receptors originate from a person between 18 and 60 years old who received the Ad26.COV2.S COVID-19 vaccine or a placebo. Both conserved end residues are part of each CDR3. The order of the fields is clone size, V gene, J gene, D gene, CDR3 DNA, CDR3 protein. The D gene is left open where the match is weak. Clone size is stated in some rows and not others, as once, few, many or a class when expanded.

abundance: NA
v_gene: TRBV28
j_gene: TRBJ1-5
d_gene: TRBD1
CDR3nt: TGTGCCAGCAGTTTTGACAGGGAGGGCAATCAGCCCCAGCATTTT
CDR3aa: CASSFDREGNQPQHF

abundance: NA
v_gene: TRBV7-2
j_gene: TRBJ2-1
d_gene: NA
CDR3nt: TGTGCCAGCAGCTCGTTCCGGAGAGGAGGGACATACAATGAGCAGTTCTTC
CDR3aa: CASSSFRRGGTYNEQFF

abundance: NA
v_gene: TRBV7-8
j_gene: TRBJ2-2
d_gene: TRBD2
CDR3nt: TGTGCCAGCAGCGCGGGGGGGCCATCCGGGGAGCTGTTTTTT
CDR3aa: CASSAGGPSGELFF

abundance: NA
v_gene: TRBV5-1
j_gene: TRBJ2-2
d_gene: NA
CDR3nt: TGCGCCAGCAGCGCCACAGGGAGCACCGGGGAGCTGTTTTTT
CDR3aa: CASSATGSTGELFF

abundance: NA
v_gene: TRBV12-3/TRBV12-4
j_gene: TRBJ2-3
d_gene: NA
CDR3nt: TGTGCCAGCAGCCCCGTCCACACAGATACGCAGTATTTT
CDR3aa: CASSPVHTDTQYF

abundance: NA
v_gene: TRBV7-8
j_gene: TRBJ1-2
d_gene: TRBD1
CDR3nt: TGTGCCAGCAGCACTAGGACAGGGGATGGCTACACCTTC
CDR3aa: CASSTRTGDGYTF

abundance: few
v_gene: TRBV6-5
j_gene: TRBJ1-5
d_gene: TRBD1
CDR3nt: TGTGCCAGCAGAAGAGGGGGCCTAGGTCAGCCCCAGCATTTT
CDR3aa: CASRRGGLGQPQHF

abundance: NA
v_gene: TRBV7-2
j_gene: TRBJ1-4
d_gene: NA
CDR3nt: TGTGCCAGCAGCTTGAGGGGTTCCGGGACCGCAACTAATGAAAAACTGTTTTTT
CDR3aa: CASSLRGSGTATNEKLFF

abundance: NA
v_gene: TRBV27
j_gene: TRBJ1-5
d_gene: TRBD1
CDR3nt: TGTGCCAGCAGCCGACGACAGGGAGATCAGCCCCAGCATTTT
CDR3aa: CASSRRQGDQPQHF

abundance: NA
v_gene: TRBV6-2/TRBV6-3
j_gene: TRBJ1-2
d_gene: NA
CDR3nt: TGTGCCAGCAGTTACGGTGCAGGGTCATATGGCTACACCTTC
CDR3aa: CASSYGAGSYGYTF

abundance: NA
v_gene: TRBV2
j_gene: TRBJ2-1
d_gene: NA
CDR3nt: TGTGCCAGCAGCGCAAACAGCGACAATTACAATGAGCAGTTCTTC
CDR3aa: CASSANSDNYNEQFF

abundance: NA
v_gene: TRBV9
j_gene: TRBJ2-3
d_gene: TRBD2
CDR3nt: TGTGCCAGCAGCGTACTATTCAGCGGGAGCACAACAGATACGCAGTATTTT
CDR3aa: CASSVLFSGSTTDTQYF

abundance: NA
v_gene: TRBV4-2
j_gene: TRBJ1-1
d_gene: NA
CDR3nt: TGTGCCAGCAGCCAAGGGGGACAACTAGGGGAGGCAGCTTTCTTT
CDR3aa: CASSQGGQLGEAAFF

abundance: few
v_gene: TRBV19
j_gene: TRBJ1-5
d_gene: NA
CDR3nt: TGTGCCAGTAGTATCACAGGTAGCAATCAGCCCCAGCATTTT
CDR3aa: CASSITGSNQPQHF

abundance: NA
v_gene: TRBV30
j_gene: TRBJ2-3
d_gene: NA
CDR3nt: TGTGCCTGGAGTGTACCGCGCGGGGCCACAGATACGCAGTATTTT
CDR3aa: CAWSVPRGATDTQYF

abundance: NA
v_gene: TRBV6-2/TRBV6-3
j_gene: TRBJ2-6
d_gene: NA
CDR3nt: TGTGCCAGCAGTTCCCAGGGAGACGGGGCCAACGTCCTGACTTTC
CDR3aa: CASSSQGDGANVLTF

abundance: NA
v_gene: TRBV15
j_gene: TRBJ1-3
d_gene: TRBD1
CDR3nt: TGTGCCACCAGCAGACACACAGGGGCTCCAGGAAACACCATATATTTT
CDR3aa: CATSRHTGAPGNTIYF

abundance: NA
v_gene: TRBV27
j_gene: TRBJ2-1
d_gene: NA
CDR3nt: TGTGCCACACGGGTGTCCTCCTACAATGAGCAGTTCTTC
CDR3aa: CATRVSSYNEQFF

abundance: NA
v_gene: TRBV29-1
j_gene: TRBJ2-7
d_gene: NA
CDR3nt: TGCAGCGCTGGATACGACGAGCAGTACTTC
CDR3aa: CSAGYDEQYF

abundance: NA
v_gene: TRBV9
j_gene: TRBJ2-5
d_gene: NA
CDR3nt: TGTGCCAGCAGCGTAATGGGAGGGGGAGAAGAGACCCAGTACTTC
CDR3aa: CASSVMGGGEETQYF

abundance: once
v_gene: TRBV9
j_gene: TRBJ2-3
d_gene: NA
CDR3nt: TGTGCCAGCAGCGGGGAACGTACCCCGGGAGATACGCAGTATTTT
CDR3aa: CASSGERTPGDTQYF

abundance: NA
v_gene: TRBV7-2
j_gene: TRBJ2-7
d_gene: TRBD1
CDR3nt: TGTGCCAGCAGCTTCGGACAGGGCCCAACCTACGAGCAGTACTTC
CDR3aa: CASSFGQGPTYEQYF

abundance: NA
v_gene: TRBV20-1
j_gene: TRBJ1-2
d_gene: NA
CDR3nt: TGCAGTGCTACCCATCAATATGGCTACACCTTC
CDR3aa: CSATHQYGYTF

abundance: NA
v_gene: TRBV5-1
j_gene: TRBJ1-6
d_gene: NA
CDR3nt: TGCGCCAGCAGAGGTGCGGCAGGGGACGACTATAATTCACCCCTCCACTTT
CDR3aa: CASRGAAGDDYNSPLHF

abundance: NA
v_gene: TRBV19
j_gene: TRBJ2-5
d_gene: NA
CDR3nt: TGTGCCAGTAGTATCCAGGGACCTCAAGAGACCCAGTACTTC
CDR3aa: CASSIQGPQETQYF

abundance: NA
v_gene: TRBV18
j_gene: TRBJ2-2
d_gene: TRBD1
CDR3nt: TGTGCCAGCTCACACCGACAGGGTCTCACCGGGGAGCTGTTTTTT
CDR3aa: CASSHRQGLTGELFF

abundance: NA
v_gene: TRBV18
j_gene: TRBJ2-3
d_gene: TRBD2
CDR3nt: TGTGCCAGCTCACCCCTCTCGACTAGCGGGACCACAGATACGCAGTATTTT
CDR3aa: CASSPLSTSGTTDTQYF

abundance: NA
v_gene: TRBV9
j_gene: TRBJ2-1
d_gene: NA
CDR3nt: TGTGCCAGCAGCGTAGGTGCAGGGGTCCTCAATGAGCAGTTCTTC
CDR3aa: CASSVGAGVLNEQFF

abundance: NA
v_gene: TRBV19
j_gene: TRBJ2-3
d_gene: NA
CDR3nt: TGTGCCAGTAGTATCCGAACCGGGTCGATTAGGGATACGCAGTATTTT
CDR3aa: CASSIRTGSIRDTQYF

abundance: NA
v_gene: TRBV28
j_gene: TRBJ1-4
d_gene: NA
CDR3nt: TGTGCCAGCAGTCCCCGGGACCGGGAAAAACTGTTTTTT
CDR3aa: CASSPRDREKLFF

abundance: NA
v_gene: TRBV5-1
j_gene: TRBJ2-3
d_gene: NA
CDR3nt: TGCGCCAGCAGGATGCACACAGATACGCAGTATTTT
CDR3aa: CASRMHTDTQYF

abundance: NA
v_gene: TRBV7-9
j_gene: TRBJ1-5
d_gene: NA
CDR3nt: TGTGCCAGCAGCTCAGATTTGTGGACCCTTGGCAATCAGCCCCAGCATTTT
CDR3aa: CASSSDLWTLGNQPQHF

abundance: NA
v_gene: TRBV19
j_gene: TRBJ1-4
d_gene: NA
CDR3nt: TGTGCCAGCCGGAGGGGACTTAATGAAAAACTGTTTTTT
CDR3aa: CASRRGLNEKLFF

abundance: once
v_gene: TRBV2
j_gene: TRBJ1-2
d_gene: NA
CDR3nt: TGTGCCAGCAGTGCGGAAGAAGGGGGTGGCTACACCTTC
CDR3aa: CASSAEEGGGYTF

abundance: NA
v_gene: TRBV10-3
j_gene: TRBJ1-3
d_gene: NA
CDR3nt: TGTGCCACCCAGAGGGGGGGAAACACCATATATTTT
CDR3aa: CATQRGGNTIYF

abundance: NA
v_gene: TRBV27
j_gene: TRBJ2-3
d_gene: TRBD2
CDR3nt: TGTGCCAGCAGTTGGGGGACTAGCGGTAGCACAGATACGCAGTATTTT
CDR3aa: CASSWGTSGSTDTQYF

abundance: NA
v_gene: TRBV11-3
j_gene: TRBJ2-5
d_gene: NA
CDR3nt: TGTGCCAGCAGCGACTCCGCGGAGACCCAGTACTTC
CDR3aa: CASSDSAETQYF

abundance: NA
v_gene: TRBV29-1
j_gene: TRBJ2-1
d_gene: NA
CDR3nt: TGCAGCGTTGAAGGGGGGAAGAGTTCCTACAATGAGCAGTTCTTC
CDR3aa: CSVEGGKSSYNEQFF

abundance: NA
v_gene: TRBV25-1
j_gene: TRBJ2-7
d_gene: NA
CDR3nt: TGTGCCAGCAGCTCCCTTGGTTACGAGCAGTACTTC
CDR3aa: CASSSLGYEQYF

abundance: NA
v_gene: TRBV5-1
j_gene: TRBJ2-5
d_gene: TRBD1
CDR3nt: TGCGCCAGCAGCACGGGGACAGTGGGACAAGTGCTAGGCTACTTC
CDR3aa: CASSTGTVGQVLGYF

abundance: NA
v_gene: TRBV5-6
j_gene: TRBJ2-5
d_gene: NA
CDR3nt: TGTGCCAGCAGCTCGAGGGGTGGCAGGGGGGCGCTAGAGACCCAGTACTTC
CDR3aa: CASSSRGGRGALETQYF

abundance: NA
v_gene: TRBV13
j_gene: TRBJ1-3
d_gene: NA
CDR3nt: TGTGCCAGCAGCTTAGAACCGTTCTCTGGAAACACCATATATTTT
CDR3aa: CASSLEPFSGNTIYF

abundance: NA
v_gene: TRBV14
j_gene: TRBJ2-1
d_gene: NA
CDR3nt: TGTGCCAGCAGCCAAGCATGGGGCAATGAGCAGTTCTTC
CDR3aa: CASSQAWGNEQFF